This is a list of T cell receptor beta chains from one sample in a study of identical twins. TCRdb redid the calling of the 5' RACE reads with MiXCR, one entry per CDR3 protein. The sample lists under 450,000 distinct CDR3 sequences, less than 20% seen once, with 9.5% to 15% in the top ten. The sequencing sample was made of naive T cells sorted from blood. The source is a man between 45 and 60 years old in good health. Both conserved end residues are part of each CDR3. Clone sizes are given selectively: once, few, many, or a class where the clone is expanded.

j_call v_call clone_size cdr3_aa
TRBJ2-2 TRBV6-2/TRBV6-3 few CASRPPGVGELFF
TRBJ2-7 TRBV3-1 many CASSQGLAGDLFYEQYF
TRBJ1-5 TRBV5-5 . CASSLRDGSNQPQHF
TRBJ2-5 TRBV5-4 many CASSLRTELAFQETQYF
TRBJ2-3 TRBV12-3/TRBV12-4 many CASSLYLRGGSDTQYF
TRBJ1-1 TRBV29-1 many CSVEDQGQRAFF
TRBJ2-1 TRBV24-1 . CATSASSGYPGEQFF
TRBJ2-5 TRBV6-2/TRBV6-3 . CASSLRKGGRETQYF
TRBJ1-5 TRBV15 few CATSRAQGGQGVQPQHF
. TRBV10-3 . CAISVGSGASSYEQFF